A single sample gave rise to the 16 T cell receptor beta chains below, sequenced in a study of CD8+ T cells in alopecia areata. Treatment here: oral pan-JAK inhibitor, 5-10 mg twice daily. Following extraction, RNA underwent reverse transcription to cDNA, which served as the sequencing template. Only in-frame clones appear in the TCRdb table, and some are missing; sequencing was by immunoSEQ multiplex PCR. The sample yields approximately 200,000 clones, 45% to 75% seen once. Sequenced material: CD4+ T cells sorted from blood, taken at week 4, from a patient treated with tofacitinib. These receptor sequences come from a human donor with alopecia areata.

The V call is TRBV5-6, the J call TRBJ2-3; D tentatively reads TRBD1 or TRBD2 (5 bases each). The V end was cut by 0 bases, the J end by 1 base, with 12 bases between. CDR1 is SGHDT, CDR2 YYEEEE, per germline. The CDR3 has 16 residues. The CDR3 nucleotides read TGTGCCAGCAGCTTGGAGGCAGGGACCCGCACAGATACGCAGTATTTT. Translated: CASSLEAGTRTDTQYF. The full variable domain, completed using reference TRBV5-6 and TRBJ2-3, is DAGVTQSPTHLIKTRGQQVTLRCSPKSGHDTVSWYQQALGQGPQFIFQYYEEEERQRGNFPDRFSGHQFPNYSSELNVNALLLGDSALYLCASSLEAGTRTDTQYFGPGTRLTVL.

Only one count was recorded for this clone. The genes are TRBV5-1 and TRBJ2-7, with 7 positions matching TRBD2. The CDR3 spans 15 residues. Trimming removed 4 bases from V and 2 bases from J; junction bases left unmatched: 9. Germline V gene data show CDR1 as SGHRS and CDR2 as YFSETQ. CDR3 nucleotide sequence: TGCGCCAGCAGCCCATTGACTAGCCAGACCTACGAGCAGTACTTC. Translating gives CASSPLTSQTYEQYF.

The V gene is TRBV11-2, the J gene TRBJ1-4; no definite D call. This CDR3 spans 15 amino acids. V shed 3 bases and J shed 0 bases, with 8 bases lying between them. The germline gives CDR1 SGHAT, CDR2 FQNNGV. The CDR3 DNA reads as TGTGCCAGCAGCTTGGAGAGAACAACTAATGAAAAACTGTTTTTT. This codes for CASSLERTTNEKLFF.

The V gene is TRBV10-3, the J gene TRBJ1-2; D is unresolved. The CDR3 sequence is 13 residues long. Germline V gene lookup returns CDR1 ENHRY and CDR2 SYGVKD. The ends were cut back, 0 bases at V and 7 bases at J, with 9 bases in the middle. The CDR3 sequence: CAISESAQGGYTF. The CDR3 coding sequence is TGTGCCATCAGTGAGTCAGCACAAGGTGGCTACACCTTC.

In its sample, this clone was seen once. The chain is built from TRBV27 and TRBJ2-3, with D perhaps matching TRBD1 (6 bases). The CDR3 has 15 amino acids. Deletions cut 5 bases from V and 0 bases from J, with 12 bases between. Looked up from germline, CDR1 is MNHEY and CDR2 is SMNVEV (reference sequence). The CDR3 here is CASSRKGGSTDTQYF. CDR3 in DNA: TGTGCCAGCAGTCGCAAAGGGGGTAGCACAGATACGCAGTATTTT.

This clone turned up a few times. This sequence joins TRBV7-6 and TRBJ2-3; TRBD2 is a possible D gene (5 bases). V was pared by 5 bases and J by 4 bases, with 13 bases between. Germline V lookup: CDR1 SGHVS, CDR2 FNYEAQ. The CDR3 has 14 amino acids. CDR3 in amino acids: CASSTKLEADTQYF. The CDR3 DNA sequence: TGTGCCAGCAGCACCAAACTAGAGGCAGATACGCAGTATTTT.

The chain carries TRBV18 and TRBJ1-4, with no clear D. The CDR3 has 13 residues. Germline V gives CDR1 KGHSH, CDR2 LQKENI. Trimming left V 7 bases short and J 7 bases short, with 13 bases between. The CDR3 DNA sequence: TGTGCCAGCTACCTCCCGGGAAGTGAAAAACTGTTTTTT. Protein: CASYLPGSEKLFF.

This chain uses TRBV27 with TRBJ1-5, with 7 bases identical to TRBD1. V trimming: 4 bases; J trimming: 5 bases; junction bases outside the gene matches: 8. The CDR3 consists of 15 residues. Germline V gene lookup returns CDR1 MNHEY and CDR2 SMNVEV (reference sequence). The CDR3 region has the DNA TGTGCCAGCAGTTCCAGGGGGTTCGGCGATCAGCCCCAGCATTTT. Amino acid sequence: CASSSRGFGDQPQHF.

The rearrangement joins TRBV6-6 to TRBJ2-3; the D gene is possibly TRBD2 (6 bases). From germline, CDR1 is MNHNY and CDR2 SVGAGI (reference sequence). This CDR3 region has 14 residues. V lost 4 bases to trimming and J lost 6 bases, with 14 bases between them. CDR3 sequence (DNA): TGTGCCAGCAGTTTTTCAGGAGGGGATGATACGCAGTATTTT. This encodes CASSFSGGDDTQYF.

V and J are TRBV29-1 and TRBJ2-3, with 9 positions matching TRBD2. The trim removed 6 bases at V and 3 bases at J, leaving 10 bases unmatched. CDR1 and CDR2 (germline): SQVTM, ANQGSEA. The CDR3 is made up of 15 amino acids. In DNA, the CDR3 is TGCAGCGTGTCCTCGACAGCGGGAGGAACAGATACGCAGTATTTT. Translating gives CSVSSTAGGTDTQYF.

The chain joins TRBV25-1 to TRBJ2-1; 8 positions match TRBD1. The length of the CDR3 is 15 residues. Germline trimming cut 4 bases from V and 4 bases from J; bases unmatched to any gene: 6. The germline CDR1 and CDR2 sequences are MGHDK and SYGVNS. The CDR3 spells CASSGTGGSYNEQFF. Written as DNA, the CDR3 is TGTGCCAGCAGTGGAACAGGGGGTTCATACAATGAGCAGTTCTTC.

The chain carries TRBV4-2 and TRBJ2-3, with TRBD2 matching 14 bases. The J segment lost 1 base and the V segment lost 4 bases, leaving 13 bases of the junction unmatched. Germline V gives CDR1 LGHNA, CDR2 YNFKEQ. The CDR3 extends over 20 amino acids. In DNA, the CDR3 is TGTGCCAGCAGCCCACGACTAGCGGGAGGGCCTCAATCGGGCACAGATACGCAGTATTTT. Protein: CASSPRLAGGPQSGTDTQYF.

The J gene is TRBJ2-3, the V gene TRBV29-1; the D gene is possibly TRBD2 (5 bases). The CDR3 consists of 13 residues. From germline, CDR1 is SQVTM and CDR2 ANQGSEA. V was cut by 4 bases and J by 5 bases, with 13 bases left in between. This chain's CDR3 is CSVVFGIGDTQYF. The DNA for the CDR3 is TGCAGCGTTGTTTTCGGGATCGGAGATACGCAGTATTTT.

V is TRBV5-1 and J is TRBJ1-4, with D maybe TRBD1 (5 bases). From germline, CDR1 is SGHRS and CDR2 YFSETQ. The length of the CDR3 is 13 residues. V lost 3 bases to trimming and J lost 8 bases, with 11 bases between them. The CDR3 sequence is CASSSQGEEKLFF. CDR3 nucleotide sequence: TGCGCCAGCAGCTCGCAGGGTGAAGAAAAACTGTTTTTT.

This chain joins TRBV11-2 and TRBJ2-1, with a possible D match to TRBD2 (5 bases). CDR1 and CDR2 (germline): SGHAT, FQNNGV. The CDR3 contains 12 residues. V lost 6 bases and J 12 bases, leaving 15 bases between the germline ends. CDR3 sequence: CASSPQSGRQFF. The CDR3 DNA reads TGTGCCAGCAGTCCACAGTCTGGGAGGCAGTTCTTC.

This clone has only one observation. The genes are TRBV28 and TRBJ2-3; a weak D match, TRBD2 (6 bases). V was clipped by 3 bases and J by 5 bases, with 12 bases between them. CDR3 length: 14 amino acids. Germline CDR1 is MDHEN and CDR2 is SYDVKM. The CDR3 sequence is CASSFGGAQDTQYF. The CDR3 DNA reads TGTGCCAGCAGTTTTGGCGGGGCACAAGATACGCAGTATTTT.